Listed here are 26 T cell receptor beta chains from one sample, sequenced in a study of CD8 T cells in ankylosing spondylitis. General study findings and limits: Characteristic, it appeared, of ankylosing spondylitis blood was a TCR beta motif of roughly 8 highly homologous variants.

One entry per CDR3 protein, called by TCRdb with MiXCR from the 5' RACE reads. The data hold fewer than 400,000 distinct CDR3 sequences, with 6.5% to 10% observed a single time. These receptors have no identified antigens. The source material was blood, either unsorted or a sorted T cell fraction (not recorded which). The source is a male donor with ankylosing spondylitis.

The chain has TRBV7-9 and TRBJ1-2; D is unclear. Germline values: CDR1 SEHNR, CDR2 FQNEAQ (reference sequence). Trimming removed 1 base from V and 7 bases from J, with 16 bases in between. The length of the CDR3 is 15 residues. CDR3 sequence reads: CASSLEWDDPTGYTF. The CDR3 DNA follows: TGTGCCAGCAGCTTAGAATGGGATGACCCGACTGGCTACACCTTC.

This clonotype has a count of ten or more. The chain combines TRBV5-1 with TRBJ2-1; 13 positions match TRBD2. Trimming removed 7 bases from V and 10 bases from J; junction bases left unmatched: 11. The CDR3 sequence is 15 residues long. CDR1 is SGHRS, CDR2 YFSETQ, per germline. The CDR3 spells CASGGTSGKLYEQFF. Here the CDR3 DNA reads TGCGCCAGCGGGGGGACTAGCGGGAAACTATACGAGCAGTTCTTC.

The chain carries TRBV7-3 and TRBJ2-2; the D gene is possibly TRBD2 (6 bases). The CDR3 sequence is 15 residues long. V gave up 5 bases and J gave up 7 bases, with 17 bases separating them. CDR1 SGHTA and CDR2 FQGTGA come from the germline V gene. The CDR3 sequence is CASSPLAAGHGELFF. CDR3 nucleotides: TGTGCCAGCAGCCCCTTAGCGGCGGGGCACGGGGAGCTGTTTTTT. Drawing the rest from reference TRBV7-3 and TRBJ2-2, the complete variable domain is GAGVSQTPSNKVTEKGKYVELRCDPISGHTALYWYRQSLGQGPEFLIYFQGTGAADDSGLPNDRFFAVRPEGSVSTLKIQRTERGDSAVYLCASSPLAAGHGELFFGEGSRLTVL.

This clonotype has at least ten counts. This CDR3 reads CASSLPGGNTEAFF. The DNA of the CDR3 is TGTGCCAGCAGCTTGCCAGGGGGTAACACTGAAGCTTTCTTT. The rearrangement links TRBV5-5 to TRBJ1-1; 7 bases are shared with TRBD1. This CDR3 has 14 residues. V shed 1 base, J shed 2 bases, and the junction held 2 bases outside the gene matches. CDR1 is SGHKS and CDR2 is YYEKEE in the germline V gene (reference sequence).

This clonotype came up a few times. The chain joins TRBV11-2 to TRBJ2-1; 13 bases are shared with TRBD2. The CDR3 has 17 amino acids. After removal of 5 bases from V and 7 bases from J, the junction contained 11 bases not matched to a gene. Germline V gene sequence: CDR1 SGHAT, CDR2 FQNNGV. As DNA, the CDR3 is TGTGCCAGCAGCCCATTGTCGGGACTAGCGGGGTGGAATGAGCAGTTCTTC. Its translation is CASSPLSGLAGWNEQFF.

This clonotype was observed at least ten times. CDR3 sequence reads: CSVPKTGGSYEQYF. For the CDR3, the DNA is TGCAGCGTTCCTAAGACAGGGGGGTCCTACGAGCAGTACTTC. The chain uses TRBV29-1 and TRBJ2-7; the match to TRBD1 covers 9 bases. The V and J ends lost 5 bases and 1 base, in that order; junction bases with no gene match: 6. Germline lookup yields CDR1 SQVTM and CDR2 ANQGSEA. The CDR3 is 14 residues long.

The chain couples TRBV6-2 or TRBV6-3 to TRBJ2-1; D gene ambiguous. The germline gives CDR1 MNHEY, CDR2 SVGEGT. The CDR3 consists of 14 residues. V lost 3 bases to trimming and J lost 7 bases, with 13 bases between them. CDR3 in DNA: TGTGCCAGCAGTTATTTTAAGGGCCCAAATGAGCAGTTCTTC. This sequence encodes CASSYFKGPNEQFF.

This clonotype was seen at least ten times. The rearrangement uses TRBV6-1 and TRBJ2-7; 7 bases are shared with TRBD1. This CDR3 has 13 residues. J lost 5 bases, V lost 10 bases, and 11 bases had no gene match. CDR1 MNHNS and CDR2 SASEGT come from the germline V gene. The CDR3 is CAIRQTGKNEQYF. As DNA, the CDR3 is TGTGCCATCAGACAGACAGGGAAGAACGAGCAGTACTTC.

This clonotype has a count of ten or more. The genes are TRBV5-1 and TRBJ2-1; D call uncertain. CDR3 size: 15 residues. The germline V gene encodes CDR1 SGHRS and CDR2 YFSETQ. Trimming pared 1 base from V and 6 bases from J, leaving 14 bases between. The CDR3 here is CASSLTAASFNEQFF. DNA of the CDR3: TGCGCCAGCAGCTTGACCGCAGCGTCTTTCAATGAGCAGTTCTTC. The complete variable domain, with remaining parts taken from reference TRBV5-1 and TRBJ2-1, reads KAGVTQTPRYLIKTRGQQVTLSCSPISGHRSVSWYQQTPGQGLQFLFEYFSETQRNKGNFPGRFSGRQFSNSRSEMNVSTLELGDSALYLCASSLTAASFNEQFFGPGTRLTVL.

V usage is TRBV7-3 and J usage is TRBJ2-3; no reliable D call. Per the germline V gene, CDR1 is SGHTA and CDR2 is FQGTGA. Trimming removed 4 bases from V and 1 base from J, with 9 bases in between. The CDR3 is 14 amino acids. The DNA of the CDR3 is TGTGCCAGCAGCTCGGACGCGGGCACAGATACGCAGTATTTT. Translation gives CASSSDAGTDTQYF. Filled out from reference TRBV7-3 and TRBJ2-3, the complete variable domain reads GAGVSQTPSNKVTEKGKYVELRCDPISGHTALYWYRQSLGQGPEFLIYFQGTGAADDSGLPNDRFFAVRPEGSVSTLKIQRTERGDSAVYLCASSSDAGTDTQYFGPGTRLTVL.

This clonotype was counted at least ten times. V usage is TRBV5-6 and J usage is TRBJ1-5, with D maybe TRBD1 (6 bases). The CDR3 length is 14 residues. Germline values: CDR1 SGHDT, CDR2 YYEEEE. With 4 bases removed from V and 3 bases from J, the gap between germline ends came to 11 bases. The CDR3 region is CASSQQGSNQPQHF. CDR3 bases: TGTGCCAGCAGCCAACAGGGTTCCAATCAGCCCCAGCATTTT.

The chain uses TRBV7-2 and TRBJ2-1; possible D gene TRBD2, 5 bases. From germline, CDR1 is SGHTA and CDR2 FQGNSA. The CDR3 sequence is 15 residues long. With 6 bases removed from V and 3 bases from J, the gap between germline ends came to 15 bases. The CDR3 DNA reads as TGTGCCAGCAGGGATCGAGGGAGAGACTACAATGAGCAGTTCTTC. Its translation is CASRDRGRDYNEQFF.

This clonotype has at least ten counts. The chain combines TRBV7-2 with TRBJ1-4; a weak D match, TRBD1 (5 bases). V gave up 5 bases and J gave up 8 bases, with 15 bases separating them. CDR1 is SGHTA and CDR2 is FQGNSA in the germline V gene. The CDR3 loop spans 14 amino acids. This CDR3 is CASSVASGSEKLFF. CDR3 nucleotides: TGTGCCAGCAGCGTCGCGTCAGGGAGCGAAAAACTGTTTTTT.

The V and J genes are TRBV20-1 and TRBJ1-6, with D maybe TRBD1 (6 bases). The length of the CDR3 is 12 residues. Germline CDR1 DFQATT, CDR2 SNEGSKA (reference sequence). V was pared by 5 bases and J by 14 bases, with 16 bases between. DNA for the CDR3: TGCAGTGCTCAAACAGGGAGGATTACCCTCCACTTT. Its protein is CSAQTGRITLHF.

This clonotype was seen repeatedly, ten times or more. This sequence joins TRBV6-2 or TRBV6-3 and TRBJ1-5, with D hard to call. Germline loops: CDR1 MNHEY, CDR2 SVGEGT. V lost 2 bases and J 1 base, leaving 9 bases between the germline ends. The CDR3 runs to 15 residues. The DNA for the CDR3 is TGTGCCAGCAGTTACACCTCTGGGAGCAATCAGCCCCAGCATTTT. Residues: CASSYTSGSNQPQHF.

This clonotype appeared a few times. V usage is TRBV24-1 and J usage is TRBJ2-7, with 8 positions matching TRBD1. Germline V gene data show CDR1 as KGHDR and CDR2 as SFDVKD. The length of the CDR3 is 13 residues. V lost 3 bases and J lost 3; bases outside the gene matches: 0. The CDR3 DNA sequence: TGTGCCACCAGTGATGGGACAGGCTACGAGCAGTACTTC. Translating gives CATSDGTGYEQYF.

The chain recombines TRBV15 with TRBJ2-7, with D perhaps TRBD1 (5 bases). Germline loops: CDR1 LNHNV, CDR2 YYDKDF (reference sequence). V lost 6 bases and J lost 0, with 9 bases in between. This CDR3 is built from 13 residues. The CDR3 sequence: CATRTDSSYEQYF. The CDR3 nucleotides read TGTGCCACCAGGACAGACAGCTCCTACGAGCAGTACTTC.

The rearrangement joins TRBV12-3 or TRBV12-4 to TRBJ2-1; no clear D. The CDR3 loop spans 13 amino acids. V gave up 4 bases and J gave up 7 bases, with 11 bases separating them. The CDR3 is CASSSTRRNEQFF. CDR3 nucleotide sequence: TGTGCCAGCAGTTCCACAAGGAGAAATGAGCAGTTCTTC.

For this clonotype: One end of the junction varies from germline; a read error may be responsible. The genes are TRBV5-4 and TRBJ2-7; D might be TRBD1 (6 bases). Germline V lookup: CDR1 SGHNT, CDR2 YYREEE (reference sequence). The length of the CDR3 is 14 residues. CDR3 nucleotides: TGTGCCAGCAGCTTGGATCTATTACCGGGACACCAGGGCTTC. Encoded protein: CASSLDLLPGHQGF.

This chain links TRBV20-1 with TRBJ1-5; D unresolved. There are 15 residues in the CDR3. Germline V lookup: CDR1 DFQATT, CDR2 SNEGSKA (reference sequence). The ends were cut back, 3 bases at V and 3 bases at J, with 15 bases in the middle. The CDR3 sequence: CSARKGEGYNQPQHF. DNA of the CDR3: TGCAGTGCTAGGAAGGGTGAAGGTTACAATCAGCCCCAGCATTTT.

The chain uses TRBV6-2 or TRBV6-3 and TRBJ2-7, with D uncertain. Germline CDR1 is MNHEY and CDR2 is SVGEGT. The CDR3 extends over 17 amino acids. Trimming took off 2 bases at V and 1 base at J, with 18 bases between the two ends. The CDR3 DNA sequence: TGTGCCAGCAGTTACCTGGAACAGCCCAAAAGATCCTACGAGCAGTACTTC. Encoded protein: CASSYLEQPKRSYEQYF.

This clonotype showed up just a few times. The V and J genes are TRBV6-1 and TRBJ2-7; a possible D gene is TRBD2 (6 bases). Looked up from germline, CDR1 is MNHNS and CDR2 is SASEGT. Deletions cut 6 bases from V and 3 bases from J, with 21 bases between. CDR3 length equals 16 residues. The CDR3 reads CASSRVGSLIFYEQYF. The DNA of the CDR3 is TGTGCCAGCAGCCGGGTCGGGAGTCTCATCTTCTACGAGCAGTACTTC.

This clonotype was seen a few times. The V gene is TRBV29-1, the J gene TRBJ1-1; D ambiguous. The germline V gene encodes CDR1 SQVTM and CDR2 ANQGSEA. The CDR3 runs to 13 residues. V shed 4 bases and J shed 1 base, with 10 bases lying between them. The CDR3 sequence is CSVVRRGNTEAFF. CDR3 DNA: TGCAGCGTTGTGAGGCGAGGGAACACTGAAGCTTTCTTT.

The CDR3 is CASRIPETGTLEAFF. The CDR3 DNA follows: TGCGCCAGCAGAATCCCCGAGACCGGGACACTTGAAGCTTTCTTT. This chain joins TRBV5-1 and TRBJ1-1; tentative D call: TRBD1 (6 bases). V shed 5 bases and J shed 7 bases, with 21 bases lying between them. Germline loops: CDR1 SGHRS, CDR2 YFSETQ. The CDR3 sequence is 15 residues long.

The table lists this clonotype with a few counts. The genes are TRBV20-1 and TRBJ2-7; D unclear. The CDR3 extends over 12 amino acids. V was cut by 1 base and J by 5 bases, with 9 bases left in between. Germline CDR1 reads DFQATT; CDR2 reads SNEGSKA (reference sequence). In DNA, the CDR3 is TGCAGTGCTAGAGGGGGTCCCCACGAGCAGTACTTC. This encodes CSARGGPHEQYF.

Only a few counts were recorded for this clonotype. The J gene is TRBJ2-3, the V gene TRBV15, with D perhaps given as TRBD1 or TRBD2 (5 bases each). Germline CDR1 is LNHNV and CDR2 is YYDKDF (reference sequence). V dropped 3 bases and J dropped 5 bases, with 6 bases sitting between them. This CDR3 is built from 12 residues. As DNA, the CDR3 is TGTGCCACCAGCAGGAGGGGAGATACGCAGTATTTT. This translates into CATSRRGDTQYF.